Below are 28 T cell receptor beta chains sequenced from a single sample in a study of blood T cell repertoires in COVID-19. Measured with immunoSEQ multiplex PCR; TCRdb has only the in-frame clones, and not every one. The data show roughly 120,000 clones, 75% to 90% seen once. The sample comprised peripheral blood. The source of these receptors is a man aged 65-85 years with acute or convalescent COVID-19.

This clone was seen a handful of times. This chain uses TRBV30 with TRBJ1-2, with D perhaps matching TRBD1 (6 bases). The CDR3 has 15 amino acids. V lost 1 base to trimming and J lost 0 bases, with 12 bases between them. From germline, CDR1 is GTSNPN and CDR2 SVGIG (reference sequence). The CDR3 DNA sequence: TGTGCCTGGAGTGCCGGGACATTGACTAACTATGGCTACACCTTC. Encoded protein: CAWSAGTLTNYGYTF.

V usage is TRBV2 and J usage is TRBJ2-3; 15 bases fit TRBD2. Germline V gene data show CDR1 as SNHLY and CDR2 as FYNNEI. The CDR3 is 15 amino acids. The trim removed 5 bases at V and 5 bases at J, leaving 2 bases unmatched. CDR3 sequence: CASSRGLAGGDTQYF. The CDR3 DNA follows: TGTGCCAGCAGTAGGGGACTAGCGGGGGGAGATACGCAGTATTTT. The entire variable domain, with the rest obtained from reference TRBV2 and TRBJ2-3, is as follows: EPEVTQTPSHQVTQMGQEVILRCVPISNHLYFYWYRQILGQKVEFLVSFYNNEISEKSEIFDDQFSVERPDGSNFTLKIRSTKLEDSAMYFCASSRGLAGGDTQYFGPGTRLTVL.

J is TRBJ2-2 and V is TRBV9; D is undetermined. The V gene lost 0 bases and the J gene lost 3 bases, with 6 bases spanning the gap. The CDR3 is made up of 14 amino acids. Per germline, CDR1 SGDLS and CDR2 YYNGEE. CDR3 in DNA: TGTGCCAGCAGCGTAGAACATTACACCGGGGAGCTGTTTTTT. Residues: CASSVEHYTGELFF.

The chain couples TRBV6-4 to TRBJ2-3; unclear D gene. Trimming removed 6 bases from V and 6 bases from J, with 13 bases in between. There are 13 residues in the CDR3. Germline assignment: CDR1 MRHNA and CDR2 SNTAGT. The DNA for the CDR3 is TGTGCCAGCAGCCTTGGGTCAGGCGATACGCAGTATTTT. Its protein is CASSLGSGDTQYF.

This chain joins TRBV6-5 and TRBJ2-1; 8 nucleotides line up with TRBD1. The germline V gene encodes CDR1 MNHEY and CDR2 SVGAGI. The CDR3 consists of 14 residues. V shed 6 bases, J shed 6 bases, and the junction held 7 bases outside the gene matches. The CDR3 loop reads CASSRSTGGNEQFF. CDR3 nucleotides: TGTGCCAGCAGCCGATCCACAGGGGGCAATGAGCAGTTCTTC.

DNA for the CDR3: TGTGCCTCAAGCGGGCCGAACCGGGGTGAGCAGTTCTTC. Residues: CASSGPNRGEQFF. V gene TRBV24-1 combines with J gene TRBJ2-1, with D possibly matching TRBD2 (6 bases). The CDR3 runs to 13 residues. Trimming took 12 bases from V and 9 from J, leaving 20 bases between them. Germline values: CDR1 KGHDR, CDR2 SFDVKD.

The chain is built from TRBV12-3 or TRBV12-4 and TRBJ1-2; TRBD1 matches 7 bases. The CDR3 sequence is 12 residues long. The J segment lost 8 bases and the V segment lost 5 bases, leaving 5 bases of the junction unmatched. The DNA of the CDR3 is TGTGCCAGCAGTACCAGACAGGGCGGCTACACCTTC. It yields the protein CASSTRQGGYTF.

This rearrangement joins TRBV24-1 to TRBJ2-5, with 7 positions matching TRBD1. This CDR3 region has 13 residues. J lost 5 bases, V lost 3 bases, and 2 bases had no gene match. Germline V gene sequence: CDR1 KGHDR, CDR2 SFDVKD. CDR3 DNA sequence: TGTGCCACCAGTGATACAGGGGTGGAGACCCAGTACTTC. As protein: CATSDTGVETQYF.

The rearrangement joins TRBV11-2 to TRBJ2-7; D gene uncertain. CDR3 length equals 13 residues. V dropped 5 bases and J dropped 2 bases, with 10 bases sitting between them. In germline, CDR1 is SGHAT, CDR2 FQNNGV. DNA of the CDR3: TGTGCCAGCAGCCTCAGTGATCCCTACGAGCAGTACTTC. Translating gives CASSLSDPYEQYF. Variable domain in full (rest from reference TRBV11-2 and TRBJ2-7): EAGVAQSPRYKIIEKRQSVAFWCNPISGHATLYWYQQILGQGPKLLIQFQNNGVVDDSQLPKDRFSAERLKGVDSTLKIQPAKLEDSAVYLCASSLSDPYEQYFGPGTRLTVT.

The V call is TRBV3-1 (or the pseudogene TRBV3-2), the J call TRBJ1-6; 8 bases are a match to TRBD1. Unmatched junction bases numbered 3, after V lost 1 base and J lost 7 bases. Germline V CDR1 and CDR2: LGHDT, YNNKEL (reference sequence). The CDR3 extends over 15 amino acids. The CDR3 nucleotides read TGTGCCAGCAGCCAAGTACAGGGGGTCAATTCACCCCTCCACTTT. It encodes CASSQVQGVNSPLHF.

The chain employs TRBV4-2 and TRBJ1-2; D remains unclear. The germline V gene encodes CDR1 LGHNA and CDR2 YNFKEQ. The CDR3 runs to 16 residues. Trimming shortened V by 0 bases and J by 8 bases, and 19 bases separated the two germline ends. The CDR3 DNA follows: TGTGCCAGCAGCCAAGATCCTGCCGCCGGGAGCCCCGGCTACACCTTC. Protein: CASSQDPAAGSPGYTF.

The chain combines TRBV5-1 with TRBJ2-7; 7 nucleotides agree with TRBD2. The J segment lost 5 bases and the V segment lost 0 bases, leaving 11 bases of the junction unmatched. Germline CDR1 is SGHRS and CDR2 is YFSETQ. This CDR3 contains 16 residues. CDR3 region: CASSLERGDGGHEQYF. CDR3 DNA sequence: TGCGCCAGCAGCTTGGAGCGGGGAGATGGCGGGCACGAGCAGTACTTC.

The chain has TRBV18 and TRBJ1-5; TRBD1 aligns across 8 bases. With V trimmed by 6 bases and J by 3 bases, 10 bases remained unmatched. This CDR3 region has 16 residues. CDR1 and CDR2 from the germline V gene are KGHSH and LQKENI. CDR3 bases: TGTGCCAGCTCTCCCGGGACAGGAGTTAACAATCAGCCCCAGCATTTT. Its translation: CASSPGTGVNNQPQHF.

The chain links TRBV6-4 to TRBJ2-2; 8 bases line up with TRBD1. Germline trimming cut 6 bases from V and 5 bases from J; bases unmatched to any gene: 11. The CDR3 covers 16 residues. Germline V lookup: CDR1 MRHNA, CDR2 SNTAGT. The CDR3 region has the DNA TGTGCCAGCAGGATACCAACAGGGGGAAGTACCGGGGAGCTGTTTTTT. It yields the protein CASRIPTGGSTGELFF.

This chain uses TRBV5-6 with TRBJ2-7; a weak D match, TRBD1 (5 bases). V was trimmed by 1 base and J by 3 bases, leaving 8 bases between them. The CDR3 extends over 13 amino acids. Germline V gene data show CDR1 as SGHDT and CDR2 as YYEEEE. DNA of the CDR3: TGTGCCAGCAGCTTGAGGCAGGGCTACGAGCAGTACTTC. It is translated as CASSLRQGYEQYF.

CDR3 protein: CASSYRDTSSYEQYF. DNA of the CDR3: TGTGCCAGCAGTTACCGGGACACCAGTTCCTACGAGCAGTACTTC. The V gene is TRBV6-5, the J gene TRBJ2-7, with TRBD1 as a possible D gene (6 bases). Between the trimmed V and J ends, which lost 2 bases and 1 base, there was a span of 12 bases. The CDR3 is 15 amino acids. In germline, CDR1 is MNHEY, CDR2 SVGAGI.

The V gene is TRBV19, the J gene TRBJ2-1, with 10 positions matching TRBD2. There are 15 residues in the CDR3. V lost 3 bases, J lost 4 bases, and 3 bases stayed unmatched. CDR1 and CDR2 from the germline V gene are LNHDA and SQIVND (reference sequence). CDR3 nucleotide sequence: TGTGCCAGTAGTATGGCTAGCGGGGGTTACAATGAGCAGTTCTTC. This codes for CASSMASGGYNEQFF. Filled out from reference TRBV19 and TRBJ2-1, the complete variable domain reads DGGITQSPKYLFRKEGQNVTLSCEQNLNHDAMYWYRQDPGQGLRLIYYSQIVNDFQKGDIAEGYSVSREKKESFPLTVTSAQKNPTAFYLCASSMASGGYNEQFFGPGTRLTVL.

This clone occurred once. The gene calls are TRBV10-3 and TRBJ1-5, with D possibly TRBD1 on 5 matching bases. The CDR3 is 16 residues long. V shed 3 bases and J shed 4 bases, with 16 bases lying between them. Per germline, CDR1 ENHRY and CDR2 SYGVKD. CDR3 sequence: CAISDRVGQRNQPQHF. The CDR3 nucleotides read TGTGCCATCAGTGACAGGGTAGGTCAGAGGAATCAGCCCCAGCATTTT.

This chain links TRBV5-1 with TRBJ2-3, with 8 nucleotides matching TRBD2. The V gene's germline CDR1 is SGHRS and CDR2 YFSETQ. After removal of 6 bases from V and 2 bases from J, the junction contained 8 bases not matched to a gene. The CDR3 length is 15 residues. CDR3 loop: CASNRRGAHTDTQYF. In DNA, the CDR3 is TGCGCCAGCAATCGGCGGGGGGCTCACACAGATACGCAGTATTTT.

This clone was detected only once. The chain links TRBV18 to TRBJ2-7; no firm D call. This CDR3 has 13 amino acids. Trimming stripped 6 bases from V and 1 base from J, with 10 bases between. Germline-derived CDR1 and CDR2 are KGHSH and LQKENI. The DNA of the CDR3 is TGTGCCAGCTCCCCCATAGTTTCCTACGAGCAGTACTTC. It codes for CASSPIVSYEQYF.

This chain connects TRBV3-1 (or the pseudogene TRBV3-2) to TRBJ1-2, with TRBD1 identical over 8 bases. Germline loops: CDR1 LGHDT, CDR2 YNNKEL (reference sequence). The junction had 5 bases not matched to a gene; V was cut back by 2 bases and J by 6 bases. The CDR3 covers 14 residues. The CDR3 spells CASSQLAGGHGYTF. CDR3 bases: TGTGCCAGCAGCCAACTAGCAGGGGGCCATGGCTACACCTTC.

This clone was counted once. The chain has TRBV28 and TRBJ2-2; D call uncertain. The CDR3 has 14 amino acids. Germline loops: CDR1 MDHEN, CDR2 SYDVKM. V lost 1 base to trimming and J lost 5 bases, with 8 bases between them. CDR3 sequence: CASSLYPTTGELFF. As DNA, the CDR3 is TGTGCCAGCAGTTTATACCCGACTACCGGGGAGCTGTTTTTT. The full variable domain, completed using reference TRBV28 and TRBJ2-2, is DVKVTQSSRYLVKRTGEKVFLECVQDMDHENMFWYRQDPGLGLRLIYFSYDVKMKEKGDIPEGYSVSREKKERFSLILESASTNQTSMYLCASSLYPTTGELFFGEGSRLTVL.

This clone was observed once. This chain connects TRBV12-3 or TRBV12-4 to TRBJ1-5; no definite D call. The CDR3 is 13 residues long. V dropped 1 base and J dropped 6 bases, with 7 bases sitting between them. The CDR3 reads CASSLGPFQPQHF. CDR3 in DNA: TGTGCCAGCAGTTTAGGTCCGTTTCAGCCCCAGCATTTT.

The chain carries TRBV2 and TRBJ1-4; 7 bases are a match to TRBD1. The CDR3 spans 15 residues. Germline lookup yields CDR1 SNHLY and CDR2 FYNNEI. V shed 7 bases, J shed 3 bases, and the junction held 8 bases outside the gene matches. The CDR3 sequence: CASIIQGTPNEKLFF. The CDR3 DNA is TGTGCCAGCATTATACAGGGGACTCCTAATGAAAAACTGTTTTTT. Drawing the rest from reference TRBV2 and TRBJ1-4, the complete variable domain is EPEVTQTPSHQVTQMGQEVILRCVPISNHLYFYWYRQILGQKVEFLVSFYNNEISEKSEIFDDQFSVERPDGSNFTLKIRSTKLEDSAMYFCASIIQGTPNEKLFFGSGTQLSVL.

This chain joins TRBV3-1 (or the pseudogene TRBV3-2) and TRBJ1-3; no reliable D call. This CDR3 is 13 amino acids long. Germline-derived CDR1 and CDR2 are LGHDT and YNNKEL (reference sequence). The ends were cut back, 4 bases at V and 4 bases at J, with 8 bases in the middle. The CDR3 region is CASSLRSGNTIYF. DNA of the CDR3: TGTGCCAGCAGCCTCCGGAGCGGAAACACCATATATTTT.

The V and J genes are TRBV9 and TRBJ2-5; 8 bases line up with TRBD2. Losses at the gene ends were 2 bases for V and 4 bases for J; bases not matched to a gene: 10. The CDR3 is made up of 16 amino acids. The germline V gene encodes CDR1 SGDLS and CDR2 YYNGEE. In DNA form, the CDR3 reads TGTGCCAGCAGCGTTGAGGAGCGGGGGAGGGGAGAGACCCAGTACTTC. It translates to CASSVEERGRGETQYF.

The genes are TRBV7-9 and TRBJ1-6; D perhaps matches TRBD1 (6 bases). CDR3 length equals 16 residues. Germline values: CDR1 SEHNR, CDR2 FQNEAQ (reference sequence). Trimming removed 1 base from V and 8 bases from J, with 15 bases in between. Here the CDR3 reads CASSLDLSPGDSPLHF. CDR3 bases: TGTGCCAGCAGCTTAGACCTTAGCCCAGGGGATTCACCCCTCCACTTT.

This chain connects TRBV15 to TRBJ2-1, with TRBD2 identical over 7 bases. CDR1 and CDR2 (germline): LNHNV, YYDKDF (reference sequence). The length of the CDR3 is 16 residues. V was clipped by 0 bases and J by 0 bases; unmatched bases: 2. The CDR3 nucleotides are TGTGCCACCAGCAGAGATCGCGGGGGCTCCTACAATGAGCAGTTCTTC. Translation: CATSRDRGGSYNEQFF.